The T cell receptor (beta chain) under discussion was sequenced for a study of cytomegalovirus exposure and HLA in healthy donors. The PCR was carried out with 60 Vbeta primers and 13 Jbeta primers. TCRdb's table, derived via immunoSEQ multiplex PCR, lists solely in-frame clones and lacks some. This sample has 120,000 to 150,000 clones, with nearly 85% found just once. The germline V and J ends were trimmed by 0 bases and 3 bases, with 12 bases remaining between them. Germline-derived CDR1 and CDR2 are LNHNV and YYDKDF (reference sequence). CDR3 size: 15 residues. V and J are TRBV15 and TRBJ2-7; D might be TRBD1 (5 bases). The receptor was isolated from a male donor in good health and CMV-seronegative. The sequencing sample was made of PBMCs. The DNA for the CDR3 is TGTGCCACCAGCAGAGATTCCCCAGGGCTCTACGAGCAGTACTTC. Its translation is CATSRDSPGLYEQYF.